The present TCR beta chain was sequenced within a study of blood T cell repertoires in COVID-19. The CDR3 totals 13 residues. CDR1 MDHEN and CDR2 SYDVKM come from the germline V gene. V shed 3 bases and J shed 10 bases, with 12 bases lying between them. This table comes from immunoSEQ multiplex PCR, and its TCRdb copy is limited to in-frame clones, with some not included. The sample lists approximately 330,000 clones, over 80% seen once, with roughly a tenth in the top ten. The chain uses TRBV28 and TRBJ1-4; D gene ambiguous. Sequences were obtained from peripheral blood. This clonotype originated in a man aged 25 to 45 with COVID-19, enrolled during active disease. CDR3 sequence reads: CASSFSPVGKLFF. DNA of the CDR3: TGTGCCAGCAGTTTCTCCCCCGTCGGAAAACTGTTTTTT.